The 5 T cell receptor beta chains in this list originate from one sample, sequenced in a study of PD-L1 blockade in urothelial cancer. As for time point: pretreatment peripheral blood. Only in-frame clones appear in the TCRdb table, and some are missing; sequencing was by immunoSEQ multiplex PCR. The table lists 130,000 or so clones, about 88% of them singletons, with 3.2% in the top ten. Sequenced here: PBMCs, sampled around atezolizumab (anti-PD-L1) treatment. The receptors stem from a man between 45 and 60 years old with urothelial cancer.

The chain employs TRBV18 and TRBJ2-1; D gene ambiguous. With 1 base removed from V and 2 bases from J, the gap between germline ends came to 6 bases. From germline, CDR1 is KGHSH and CDR2 LQKENI. The CDR3 extends over 14 amino acids. CDR3 bases: TGTGCCAGCTCACCACAAACAGCCTACAATGAGCAGTTCTTC. It codes for CASSPQTAYNEQFF.

The chain has TRBV7-8 and TRBJ2-1; 13 bases map to TRBD2. Germline-derived CDR1 and CDR2 are SGHVS and FQNEAQ. The J segment lost 5 bases and the V segment lost 3 bases, leaving 7 bases of the junction unmatched. The CDR3 consists of 17 residues. The CDR3 DNA sequence: TGTGCCAGCAGCTTGAGGCGGACTAGCGGGAGCCACAATGAGCAGTTCTTC. Its protein product is CASSLRRTSGSHNEQFF. The whole variable domain, filled in from reference TRBV7-8 and TRBJ2-1, reads GAGVSQSPRYKVAKRGQDVALRCDPISGHVSLFWYQQALGQGPEFLTYFQNEAQLDKSGLPSDRFFAERPEGSVSTLKIQRTQQEDSAVYLCASSLRRTSGSHNEQFFGPGTRLTVL.

The V call is TRBV5-8, the J call TRBJ1-2; D may be TRBD1 (5 bases). The CDR3 runs to 13 residues. Germline-derived CDR1 and CDR2 are SGHTS and YDEGEE. V lost 0 bases, J lost 2 bases, and 5 bases lay in between. As DNA, the CDR3 is TGTGCCAGCAGCTTGGAGGGGAACTATGGCTACACCTTC. It yields the protein CASSLEGNYGYTF.

The chain combines TRBV5-1 with TRBJ1-4, with D unresolved. V was cut by 4 bases and J by 6 bases, with 10 bases left in between. Germline lookup yields CDR1 SGHRS and CDR2 YFSETQ. The CDR3 extends over 13 amino acids. CDR3 loop: CASSLREDEKLFF. CDR3 sequence (DNA): TGCGCCAGCAGCCTACGGGAAGATGAAAAACTGTTTTTT.

The chain joins TRBV19 to TRBJ2-1; 9 nucleotides align to TRBD2. This CDR3 has 15 residues. V lost 8 bases, J lost 6 bases, and 11 bases stayed unmatched. Germline CDR1 is LNHDA and CDR2 is SQIVND (reference sequence). Here the CDR3 DNA reads TGTGCCAGTCGAACCACTATTAGCGGGAGCAATGAGCAGTTCTTC. It yields the protein CASRTTISGSNEQFF.